This is a list of T cell receptor beta chains from one sample in a study of blood T cell repertoires in COVID-19. Libraries were prepared by immunoSEQ multiplex PCR; TCRdb keeps only in-frame clonotypes and omits some of them. This sample yields approximately 240,000 clones, of which 80% to 95% are seen a single time; over 1.5% belongs to the top ten. The specimen sequenced was PBMCs or T cells enriched from blood (not recorded which). The source is a woman aged 18-35 years who had recovered from COVID-19. The CDR3 runs from the conserved cysteine through the conserved F or W. The D gene is left open where the match is weak. Clone size is shown for a subset of rows, as once, few, many or a class of expanded clone.

cdr3_nt | cdr3_aa | d_call | j_call | cdr3_length | v_call | clone_size
TGTGCCAGCAGCCAATATCAGGGCGGGGGCGGAACATACGAGCAGTACTTC | CASSQYQGGGGTYEQYF | - | TRBJ2-7 | 17 | TRBV4-2 | -
TGCAGCGGCTCCGGGATGAACACTGAAGCTTTCTTT | CSGSGMNTEAFF | - | TRBJ1-1 | 12 | TRBV29-1 | few
TGTGCCAGCAGCGACAGGGGGGGCTTTGGGGAGCTGTTTTTT | CASSDRGGFGELFF | - | TRBJ2-2 | 14 | TRBV9 | -
TGTGCCAGCAGGGCAGACAGGGCCGTTCAGAGTTCACCCCTCCACTTT | CASRADRAVQSSPLHF | TRBD1 | TRBJ1-6 | 16 | TRBV7-8 | once
TGTGCCAGCAGTTACTCGAGGAGGGGTGGAAACACCATATATTTT | CASSYSRRGGNTIYF | - | TRBJ1-3 | 15 | TRBV6-5 | -
TGCGCCAGCAGCATAACTAGCGGGGGCACCTACAATGAGCAGTTCTTC | CASSITSGGTYNEQFF | TRBD2 | TRBJ2-1 | 16 | TRBV5-1 | -
TGTGCCAGCAGTTTACTCCGGGGAGGCGGGGAGACCCAGTACTTC | CASSLLRGGGETQYF | - | TRBJ2-5 | 15 | TRBV27 | -
TGTGCCAGCAGCCCCGGGGGGTTAATCATTGACGATGAAGCTTTCTTT | CASSPGGLIIDDEAFF | - | TRBJ1-1 | 16 | TRBV11-3 | -
TGTGCCACCAATCATGGGACAGAGGCCAATGAGCAGTTCTTC | CATNHGTEANEQFF | TRBD1 | TRBJ2-1 | 14 | TRBV6-5 | -
TGTGCCAGCTCCACGGACTATGCAATGAACACTGAAGCTTTCTTT | CASSTDYAMNTEAFF | - | TRBJ1-1 | 15 | TRBV18 | -
TGCGCCAGCAGCCAAGATCCGGGGGGGAACACTGAAGCTTTCTTT | CASSQDPGGNTEAFF | - | TRBJ1-1 | 15 | TRBV4-1 | -
TGTGCCAGCAGCCCTCGAAGGCGGGGCCCCTATGGCTACACCTTC | CASSPRRRGPYGYTF | - | TRBJ1-2 | 15 | TRBV14 | -
TGTGCCACCAGTGAAAGGACAGGGAAGGGGGAGACCCAGTACTTC | CATSERTGKGETQYF | TRBD1 | TRBJ2-5 | 15 | TRBV24-1 | -
TGTGCCAGCAGCGAGGGGGACAGGGCCTATGGCTACACCTTC | CASSEGDRAYGYTF | TRBD1 | TRBJ1-2 | 14 | TRBV9 | -
TGCGCCAGCAGCCAAGTCCTAGCGGGCATAAGCTCCTACGAGCAGTACTTC | CASSQVLAGISSYEQYF | TRBD2 | TRBJ2-7 | 17 | TRBV4-1 | -
TGTGCCAGCAACTCGAACCCCTCTGGAAACACCATATATTTT | CASNSNPSGNTIYF | - | TRBJ1-3 | 14 | TRBV7-9 | -
TGCGCCAGCAGCCCCCGAGGTGAAGCTGCGTCACCCCTCCACTTT | CASSPRGEAASPLHF | - | TRBJ1-6 | 15 | TRBV5-1 | -
TGTGCCAGCAGTAAGGGACTAGCGGGAGGGGATGAGCAGTTCTTC | CASSKGLAGGDEQFF | TRBD2 | TRBJ2-1 | 15 | TRBV6-4 | once
TGTGCCAGCAGCCCCGGGACAGGCACTAACAATGAGCAGTTCTTC | CASSPGTGTNNEQFF | TRBD1 | TRBJ2-1 | 15 | TRBV5-5 | -
TGTGCCAGCAGCTCCGACAGGGTAGGGCAGCCCCAGCATTTT | CASSSDRVGQPQHF | TRBD1 | TRBJ1-5 | 14 | TRBV7-2 | -
TGCGCCAGCAGCGAAGAGACAGGGGGCGAATCGACTGAAGCTTTCTTT | CASSEETGGESTEAFF | TRBD1 | TRBJ1-1 | 16 | TRBV4-3 | -
TGTGCCAGCAGCCGATCACGACAGTTTACTGAAGCTTTCTTT | CASSRSRQFTEAFF | - | TRBJ1-1 | 14 | TRBV14 | -
TGTGCCACCAGTGATCCCGGACTAGCGGGAGGGCCCGGCTCCTACAATGAGCAGTTCTTC | CATSDPGLAGGPGSYNEQFF | TRBD2 | TRBJ2-1 | 20 | TRBV24-1 | -
TGTGCCAGCTCACCCCAGGGAAACAGTTCACCCCTCCACTTT | CASSPQGNSSPLHF | - | TRBJ1-6 | 14 | TRBV18 | -
TGTGCCAGCAGCCAAGAACCGGGATTGAGTAGGAACACTGAAGCTTTCTTT | CASSQEPGLSRNTEAFF | - | TRBJ1-1 | 17 | TRBV14 | -
TGCGCCAGCAGCCTGGACAGGCTCTATGGCTACACCTTC | CASSLDRLYGYTF | TRBD1 | TRBJ1-2 | 13 | TRBV5-1 | -
TGTGCCAGCAGCTTATCAGGGTTCGAGGTGAACACTGAAGCTTTCTTT | CASSLSGFEVNTEAFF | - | TRBJ1-1 | 16 | TRBV7-2 | -
TGTGCCAGTAAGCCTAGCGGCACAGATACGCAGTATTTT | CASKPSGTDTQYF | - | TRBJ2-3 | 13 | TRBV19 | -
TGTGCCAGCAGCAAAGGGCCCCGACAGGGAGGTCAGCCCCAGCATTTT | CASSKGPRQGGQPQHF | - | TRBJ1-5 | 16 | TRBV21-1 | -
TGTGCCAGCAGCGCCTCGCGGTATAGCACAGATACGCAGTATTTT | CASSASRYSTDTQYF | - | TRBJ2-3 | 15 | TRBV5-4 | -
TGTGCCAGCTCACCTCGACAGGGAGGCCACACTGAAGCTTTCTTT | CASSPRQGGHTEAFF | TRBD1 | TRBJ1-1 | 15 | TRBV18 | -
TGTGCCAGCAGTGAAGGACTAGCGAATACCTACGAGCAGTACTTC | CASSEGLANTYEQYF | TRBD2 | TRBJ2-7 | 15 | TRBV9 | -
TGTGCCAGCTTTGGACAGGGCATCTCCTACGAGCAGTACTTC | CASFGQGISYEQYF | TRBD1 | TRBJ2-7 | 14 | TRBV6-5 | -
TGTGCCAGCAGCTTGGGAGCGGGCACAGATACGCAGTATTTT | CASSLGAGTDTQYF | - | TRBJ2-3 | 14 | TRBV5-6 | -
TGCGCCAGCAGCCAAGATGTCGGAGACAGGGGTCTCCAAGAGACCCAGTACTTC | CASSQDVGDRGLQETQYF | TRBD1 | TRBJ2-5 | 18 | TRBV4-1 | -
TGTGCCAGCAGCCTAAGATTAGAGCTAGCGGGGGGTAGTAATGAGCAGTTCTTC | CASSLRLELAGGSNEQFF | TRBD2 | TRBJ2-1 | 18 | TRBV3-1/TRBV3-2 | -
TGCGCCAGCAGCCCTGGGACAGCGCAGTACTTC | CASSPGTAQYF | TRBD1 | TRBJ2-7 | 11 | TRBV5-1 | -
TGCGCCAGCAGCCAAGAGGTCCAGGGGGGCCGCGAAGCTTTCTTT | CASSQEVQGGREAFF | TRBD1 | TRBJ1-1 | 15 | TRBV4-1 | -
TGTGCCAGCAGAAGCCAGGGACAAGTCAATCAGCCCCAGCATTTT | CASRSQGQVNQPQHF | - | TRBJ1-5 | 15 | TRBV6-5 | -
TGTGCCACCGGGAGGGGCCTCCTAAGCTCTGGGGCCAACGTCCTGACTTTC | CATGRGLLSSGANVLTF | TRBD2 | TRBJ2-6 | 17 | TRBV16 | once
TGTGCCATCAGTTCACTAGCGGGGGTTAATGAGCAGTTCTTC | CAISSLAGVNEQFF | TRBD2 | TRBJ2-1 | 14 | TRBV10-3 | -
TGCAGCTCGAGGGACAGTCACACTGAAGCTTTCTTT | CSSRDSHTEAFF | TRBD1 | TRBJ1-1 | 12 | TRBV29-1 | -
TGCGCCAGCAGCCAACGGACAGGGTTTGGCTACACCTTC | CASSQRTGFGYTF | TRBD1 | TRBJ1-2 | 13 | TRBV4-3 | -
TGTGCCAGCTCACCGGGACAGGCCCTCAATAATCAGCCCCAGCATTTT | CASSPGQALNNQPQHF | TRBD1 | TRBJ1-5 | 16 | TRBV18 | -
TGTGCCAGCAGTTTACCTAGGGGTGAGCAGTTCTTC | CASSLPRGEQFF | - | TRBJ2-1 | 12 | TRBV27 | -
TGTGCCAGCAGCCAGGGGACAGTCAACACCATATATTTT | CASSQGTVNTIYF | TRBD1 | TRBJ1-3 | 13 | TRBV3-1/TRBV3-2 | -
TGCGCCAGCAAATCAATACAGGGGGTAGTTGGAAAACTGTTTTTT | CASKSIQGVVGKLFF | TRBD1 | TRBJ1-4 | 15 | TRBV5-1 | -
TGTGCCAGCAGCGGCTCTGGACAGCGCACAGATACGCAGTATTTT | CASSGSGQRTDTQYF | - | TRBJ2-3 | 15 | TRBV27 | few
TGTGCCACCAGTGGAAGGGGGTATGGCTACACCTTC | CATSGRGYGYTF | - | TRBJ1-2 | 12 | TRBV24-1 | -
TGTGCCAGCAGCTTAACAGGGTCGACCTACGAGCAGTACTTC | CASSLTGSTYEQYF | - | TRBJ2-7 | 14 | TRBV7-2 | -
TGTGCCAGCTCACCACGACAGGGACAGGGAAACACCATATATTTT | CASSPRQGQGNTIYF | TRBD1 | TRBJ1-3 | 15 | TRBV18 | -
TGTGCCAGCAGCGCAAGACTAGCGGGGGATCGAGAGACCCAGTACTTC | CASSARLAGDRETQYF | - | TRBJ2-5 | 16 | TRBV21-1 | -
TGTGCCACCAGACCCGAGACCGGGACTCGGAGGATCAATGAGCAGTTCTTC | CATRPETGTRRINEQFF | - | TRBJ2-1 | 17 | TRBV15 | -
TGTGCCAGCAGACCGGGACAGCTGAACACTGAAGCTTTCTTT | CASRPGQLNTEAFF | TRBD1 | TRBJ1-1 | 14 | TRBV28 | -
TGTGCCAGTGGCAGGGCCCTATCCTACGAGCAGTACTTC | CASGRALSYEQYF | - | TRBJ2-7 | 13 | TRBV6-5 | -